This T cell receptor (beta chain) came from a study of shared clonotypes between healthy human individuals. General study points: Non-shared clonotypes had lower generation probabilities than clonotypes shared by all four sorted-subset donors. Shared clonotypes: 4.5% to 5% naive CD4, about 3.3% naive CD8, about 2.4% memory CD4, 0.4% to 0.5% memory CD8.

Naive CD8 cells, CD45RO-negative and positively selected for CCR7, excluded terminally differentiated effector memory CD45RA+ cells. Trimming took off 2 bases at V and 1 base at J, with 10 bases between the two ends. Germline V lookup: CDR1 SGHRS, CDR2 YFSETQ. The CDR3 runs 14 residues. On this clone itself: Its antigen is not identified.

Sequencing was performed with immunoSEQ multiplex PCR; in TCRdb, only in-frame clones are kept and a portion is missing. The table includes 2 million or so clones, over 85% detected once. The source is a man aged 18 to 29 in good health. Sequencing input: naive CD8+ T cells sorted from blood. This chain joins TRBV5-1 and TRBJ2-7; TRBD1 is a possible D gene (5 bases). The CDR3 loop is CASSFAGPSYEQYF. DNA for the CDR3: TGCGCCAGCAGCTTCGCAGGGCCTTCCTACGAGCAGTACTTC.